This T cell receptor (beta chain) was identified during a study of OX40 agonist ivuxolimab in advanced cancers. Background for the entire study: The costimulatory receptor OX40 (CD134) was targeted by ivuxolimab, a fully human IgG2 agonistic monoclonal antibody. Three dose-escalation patients achieved partial responses, one with hepatocellular carcinoma and two with cutaneous melanoma. In the dose-escalation cohort, approximately 83% of patients were male, and the mean age was approximately 60 years with a range of about 20 to 80. Of the approximately 54 dose-escalation patients, hepatocellular carcinoma was present in around 20, melanoma in approximately 15, renal cell carcinoma in 9 and head and neck cancer in 9. Patients were allowed to have had prior anti-PD-1, anti-PD-L1 or anti-CTLA-4 therapy, and roughly 40% of the dose-escalation patients had previously received checkpoint inhibitors. The paper reports the monotherapy dose-escalation portion (N of about 52 patients) of the phase I ivuxolimab trial. The point of sequencing TCRbeta in the periphery was to test whether ivuxolimab changed TCR sequence diversity and drove clonal T-cell expansion. Intravenous ivuxolimab was administered to patients every 2 weeks at six dose levels: 0.01, 0.1, 0.3, 1.5, 3 and 10 mg/kg.

Genomic DNA was extracted from sorted cells for sequencing of the TCRbeta CDR3 region. The immunoSEQ Assay was used for sequencing of TCRbeta CDR3 regions. TCRdb carries this immuneACCESS record with in-frame sequences only. Its versions omit some clonotypes, under half of them owing to an unresolved V gene in the studies checked, with the rest unexplained. This sample is represented by 72,000 or so clones; approximately 84% of them were singletons. Of the sample, around 4.5% falls within the top ten clones. Points on this clone: The clone's antigen remains unknown. It has no much larger one-base neighbor in the sample; base qualities were not kept.

Study-wide conclusions, independent of this receptor: At doses of 0.1 to 3.0 mg/kg, clonal expansion of both CD4+ and CD8+ T cells in blood was seen between baseline and week 6. Low levels of normalized T-cell clonal expansion were also seen in some patients who did not respond. After ivuxolimab, CD8+ T cells had more expanded clones than CD4+ T cells on average. The antigen specificity of the peripheral T cells that underwent clonal expansion was not determined. In partial responders in the 0.1-3.0 mg/kg groups, normalized peripheral clonal expansion was found to be among the lowest, especially among CD8+ T cells.

The trial excluded patients who had a history of autoimmune disease or who were on systemic immunosuppression. In every dose cohort, peripheral blood was drawn for TCR sequencing at baseline, cycle 4 day 1, and cycle 7 day 1. Samples came from an open-label, multicenter, first-in-human phase I dose-escalation trial of ivuxolimab. The trial enrolled adults with locally advanced or metastatic head and neck squamous cell, hepatocellular, melanoma or renal cell carcinoma. Before TCR sequencing, CD4+ and CD8+ T cells were separately sorted from peripheral blood. The sequence was collected from an adult with an advanced solid tumor such as melanoma, head and neck, liver or kidney cancer. Sequencing used CD4+ or CD8+ T cells sorted from blood, obtained in a trial of the OX40 agonist ivuxolimab.

DNA sequence: TGCGCCAGCAGCCGTGTCGAACTTAGGACAGCTGGAAACACCATATATTTT. This codes for CASSRVELRTAGNTIYF. Recombination connected TRBV4-1 to TRBJ1-3; a weak D assignment points to TRBD1 (6 bases agree). Trimming at the junction amounts to 4 bases on V and 2 bases on J, and the germline ends lie 18 bases apart. The CDR3 covers 17 residues, taking in both the cysteine and the phenylalanine. CDR3 DNA only is kept here, 51 bases in frame from base 1. The CDR1 and CDR2 encoded by the germline V gene are MGHRA and YSYEKL.